A single sample is the source of the 25 T cell receptor beta chains below, sequenced in a study of cytomegalovirus exposure and HLA in healthy donors. PCR primers comprised 60 Vbeta and 13 Jbeta primers. Clones were read by immunoSEQ multiplex PCR, and TCRdb kept only the in-frame ones, dropping some. The data hold some 130,000 clones, with 70% to 85% observed a single time. What was sequenced was PBMCs. Receptors originate from a male donor in good health and CMV-seropositive.

The chain recombines TRBV7-2 with TRBJ2-7; 8 nucleotides align to TRBD2. CDR1 and CDR2 from the germline V gene are SGHTA and FQGNSA. The CDR3 extends over 13 amino acids. J lost 0 bases, V lost 5 bases, and 0 bases had no gene match. In nucleotides, the CDR3 is TGTGCCAGCAGCACTAGCGGCTCCTACGAGCAGTACTTC. It encodes CASSTSGSYEQYF.

The gene calls are TRBV18 and TRBJ1-6; no reliable D call. CDR1 is KGHSH, CDR2 LQKENI, per germline. This CDR3 region has 16 residues. Trimming took off 4 bases at V and 4 bases at J, with 14 bases between the two ends. The CDR3, as DNA: TGTGCCAGCTCACGCAACGTGGGGAGATATAATTCACCCCTCCACTTT. This sequence encodes CASSRNVGRYNSPLHF.

Written as DNA, the CDR3 is TGCGCCAGCAGCTTGGACGGGATCCCAAACTACAATGAGCAGTTCTTC. Its translation: CASSLDGIPNYNEQFF. The V and J genes are TRBV5-1 and TRBJ2-1; D is perhaps TRBD2 (5 bases). Germline values: CDR1 SGHRS, CDR2 YFSETQ. V lost 0 bases, J lost 3 bases, and 13 bases lay in between. CDR3 size: 16 residues.

There are a few counts of this clone. The gene calls are TRBV7-6 and TRBJ2-7; 8 bases are shared with TRBD1. The J segment lost 2 bases and the V segment lost 5 bases, leaving 8 bases of the junction unmatched. The CDR3 runs to 15 residues. Per germline, CDR1 SGHVS and CDR2 FNYEAQ. The CDR3 spells CASSPSRTGTYEQYF. The CDR3 DNA sequence: TGTGCCAGCAGCCCCAGCCGGACAGGGACCTACGAGCAGTACTTC. Together with reference TRBV7-6 and TRBJ2-7, the CDR3 gives the full variable domain: GAGVSQSPRYKVTKRGQDVALRCDPISGHVSLYWYRQALGQGPEFLTYFNYEAQQDKSGLPNDRFSAERPEGSISTLTIQRTEQRDSAMYRCASSPSRTGTYEQYFGPGTRLTVT.

The chain uses TRBV28 and TRBJ2-5; D may be TRBD2 (6 bases). TRBJ2-7 matches the DNA end more closely, so the J call is doubtful. This CDR3 spans 17 amino acids. Germline CDR1 MDHEN, CDR2 SYDVKM. Here the CDR3 reads CASSYQLLGRGKYEQYF. DNA for the CDR3: TGTGCCAGCAGCTATCAGTTGCTTGGCCGCGGGAAGTACGAGCAGTACTTC.

This chain joins TRBV28 and TRBJ1-1; unclear D gene. V lost 3 bases, J lost 8 bases, and 7 bases lay in between. The germline CDR1 and CDR2 sequences are MDHEN and SYDVKM. The CDR3 sequence is 11 residues long. Here the CDR3 DNA reads TGTGCCAGCAGTTTTCGCAGGGAAGCTTTCTTT. It translates to CASSFRREAFF.

This clone turned up a few times. The chain's CDR3 is CASSIDLGGPGTGELFF. The CDR3 DNA follows: TGTGCCAGTAGTATAGATCTAGGGGGCCCGGGGACCGGGGAGCTGTTTTTT. V gene TRBV19 combines with J gene TRBJ2-2; TRBD1 agrees at 7 bases. The junction had 9 bases not matched to a gene; V was cut back by 0 bases and J by 5 bases. The CDR3 sequence is 17 residues long. CDR1 and CDR2 from the germline V gene are LNHDA and SQIVND (reference sequence).

A few counts support this clone. This CDR3 reads CASSRRQGAEQYF. The CDR3 DNA is TGTGCCAGCAGCCGAAGACAGGGTGCCGAGCAGTACTTC. This chain joins TRBV7-2 and TRBJ2-7; TRBD1 matches at 7 bases. V was clipped by 5 bases and J by 6 bases; unmatched bases: 7. The germline CDR1 and CDR2 sequences are SGHTA and FQGNSA. The CDR3 sequence is 13 residues long.

The rearrangement links TRBV27 to TRBJ2-3, with a tentative D call TRBD1 (7 bases). V lost 2 bases and J lost 2, with 14 bases in between. This CDR3 is built from 16 residues. The germline gives CDR1 MNHEY, CDR2 SMNVEV (reference sequence). CDR3 protein: CASSLQGEALTDTQYF. The CDR3 nucleotides are TGTGCCAGCAGTTTACAGGGGGAGGCCCTCACAGATACGCAGTATTTT.

This clone has a single count. The V gene is TRBV15, the J gene TRBJ1-4; 7 nucleotides match TRBD1. This CDR3 region has 14 residues. Looked up from germline, CDR1 is LNHNV and CDR2 is YYDKDF (reference sequence). The J segment lost 5 bases and the V segment lost 4 bases, leaving 4 bases of the junction unmatched. The CDR3 loop is CATSTGQLNEKLFF. For the CDR3, the DNA is TGTGCCACCAGCACGGGACAGTTGAATGAAAAACTGTTTTTT. The whole variable domain, remainder taken from reference TRBV15 and TRBJ1-4, is DAMVIQNPRYQVTQFGKPVTLSCSQTLNHNVMYWYQQKSSQAPKLLFHYYDKDFNNEADTPDNFQSRRPNTSFCFLDIRSPGLGDTAMYLCATSTGQLNEKLFFGSGTQLSVL.

The chain recombines TRBV19 with TRBJ2-2; TRBD2 agrees at 8 bases. CDR3 size: 16 residues. Germline CDR1 and CDR2: LNHDA and SQIVND (reference sequence). The V segment lost 1 base and the J segment 5 bases; nucleotides outside the gene matches: 6. CDR3 nucleotide sequence: TGTGCCAGTAGTATAGGCAGCGGGGGAAGGACCGGGGAGCTGTTTTTT. It codes for CASSIGSGGRTGELFF.

The chain links TRBV28 to TRBJ1-2, with a weak D call TRBD1 (5 bases). V dropped 5 bases and J dropped 3 bases, with 19 bases sitting between them. The CDR3 has 16 amino acids. The germline V gene encodes CDR1 MDHEN and CDR2 SYDVKM. CDR3 DNA sequence: TGTGCCAGCAGTCGCATGGAACAGGTTTCGGACTATGGCTACACCTTC. Its protein product is CASSRMEQVSDYGYTF.

This chain joins TRBV7-9 and TRBJ1-3, with D perhaps matching TRBD1 (6 bases). V was clipped by 7 bases and J by 4 bases, with 20 bases between them. Germline assignment: CDR1 SEHNR and CDR2 FQNEAQ (reference sequence). The CDR3 is 16 residues long. The CDR3 loop reads CASTLWGPGDGNTIYF. CDR3 coding DNA: TGTGCCAGCACCCTCTGGGGACCAGGGGACGGAAACACCATATATTTT.

The chain has TRBV7-6 and TRBJ1-2; possibly TRBD1 for D (6 bases). Deletions cut 1 base from V and 4 bases from J, with 13 bases between. The CDR3 is made up of 15 amino acids. In germline, CDR1 is SGHVS, CDR2 FNYEAQ. The CDR3 spells CASSLEVGASYGYTF. The CDR3, as DNA: TGTGCCAGCAGCTTAGAAGTGGGGGCCAGCTATGGCTACACCTTC.

This clone was counted a few times. The rearrangement joins TRBV5-1 to TRBJ1-1, with unresolved D. Trimming removed 0 bases from V and 1 base from J, with 4 bases in between. CDR3 length equals 13 residues. Germline V CDR1 and CDR2: SGHRS, YFSETQ. In DNA form, the CDR3 reads TGCGCCAGCAGCTTGGGAGGGAACACTGAAGCTTTCTTT. It specifies CASSLGGNTEAFF.

The rearrangement links TRBV15 to TRBJ1-4; TRBD1 is a possible D gene (5 bases). Germline CDR1 reads LNHNV; CDR2 reads YYDKDF (reference sequence). The CDR3 loop spans 15 amino acids. V was shortened by 5 bases and J by 4 bases, with 14 bases between the two germline ends. This CDR3 is CATSGGGADNEKLFF. The CDR3 coding sequence is TGTGCCACCAGCGGAGGCGGGGCAGATAATGAAAAACTGTTTTTT.

A few counts support this clone. The V call is TRBV27, the J call TRBJ1-6; D is undetermined. The CDR3 contains 14 residues. The germline V gene has CDR1 MNHEY and CDR2 SMNVEV (reference sequence). V was shortened by 5 bases and J by 4 bases, with 9 bases between the two germline ends. The chain's CDR3 is CASSEDNYNSPLHF. The CDR3 region has the DNA TGTGCCAGCAGTGAAGACAATTATAATTCACCCCTCCACTTT.

The chain joins TRBV11-2 to TRBJ1-2, with TRBD1 matching over 10 bases. The CDR3 length is 16 residues. Per germline, CDR1 SGHAT and CDR2 FQNNGV. Trimming took 2 bases from V and 5 from J; bases not matched to a gene: 8. For the CDR3, the DNA is TGTGCCAGCAGCTTAAATCCGACAGGGGGCGGATATGGCTACACCTTC. Translated: CASSLNPTGGGYGYTF. Combining the CDR3 with reference TRBV11-2 and TRBJ1-2 gives the whole variable domain EAGVAQSPRYKIIEKRQSVAFWCNPISGHATLYWYQQILGQGPKLLIQFQNNGVVDDSQLPKDRFSAERLKGVDSTLKIQPAKLEDSAVYLCASSLNPTGGGYGYTFGSGTRLTVV.

In this sample, this clone turned up a few times. The rearrangement links TRBV5-4 to TRBJ1-3; D ambiguous. The V and J ends lost 0 bases and 0 bases respectively, with 4 bases between them. CDR1 and CDR2 from the germline V gene are SGHNT and YYREEE (reference sequence). The CDR3 runs to 14 residues. The DNA of the CDR3 is TGTGCCAGCAGCTTGGACGGCTCTGGAAACACCATATATTTT. It specifies CASSLDGSGNTIYF.

V usage is TRBV7-9 and J usage is TRBJ1-4, with 9 bases identical to TRBD1. The CDR3 is 15 amino acids. The V gene's germline CDR1 is SEHNR and CDR2 FQNEAQ (reference sequence). Losses at the gene ends were 2 bases for V and 7 bases for J; bases not matched to a gene: 5. CDR3 protein: CASSLSGQGSEKLFF. The CDR3 nucleotides read TGTGCCAGCAGCTTATCGGGACAGGGCAGTGAAAAACTGTTTTTT.

V usage is TRBV15 and J usage is TRBJ1-3; 8 bases align to TRBD1. The J call is uncertain, as TRBJ2-3 better fits the DNA end. Germline V lookup: CDR1 LNHNV, CDR2 YYDKDF (reference sequence). The CDR3 has 13 amino acids. CDR3 protein: CATSREEDREQYF. DNA of the CDR3: TGTGCCACCAGCAGAGAGGAGGACAGGGAGCAGTATTTT.

For this clone: Germline and junction disagree at one end, which may indicate a read error. The V call is TRBV7-8, the J call TRBJ2-6; D perhaps matches TRBD1 (5 bases). There are 16 residues in the CDR3. Germline loops: CDR1 SGHVS, CDR2 FQNEAQ. CDR3: CASSLRRSAGANGLTF. CDR3 DNA sequence: TGTGCCAGCAGCTTACGACGCTCGGCTGGGGCCAACGGCCTGACTTTC.

The chain carries TRBV5-4 and TRBJ1-1, with D hard to call. CDR1 SGHNT and CDR2 YYREEE come from the germline V gene (reference sequence). The length of the CDR3 is 14 residues. The V gene lost 8 bases and the J gene lost 1 base, with 15 bases spanning the gap. The CDR3 nucleotides read TGTGCCAGTCAACCGGTGGCGGAGAACACTGAAGCTTTCTTT. Translation gives CASQPVAENTEAFF.

This clone was observed a few times. The chain links TRBV5-1 to TRBJ1-2; 10 nucleotides match TRBD1. Losses at the gene ends were 2 bases for V and 8 bases for J; bases not matched to a gene: 9. Germline loops: CDR1 SGHRS, CDR2 YFSETQ. This CDR3 contains 15 residues. CDR3 nucleotides: TGCGCCAGCAGCTTTACCGGGACAGGGGTTTACGGCTACACCTTC. Its protein product is CASSFTGTGVYGYTF.

This chain joins TRBV2 and TRBJ1-2; TRBD1 agrees at 9 bases. The CDR3 runs to 15 residues. Per germline, CDR1 SNHLY and CDR2 FYNNEI. Trimming at V came to 4 bases and at J to 5 bases, leaving 8 bases not matched to a gene. The CDR3 sequence: CASSGRGQGAYGYTF. The CDR3 region has the DNA TGTGCCAGCAGTGGAAGGGGACAGGGTGCTTATGGCTACACCTTC.